This T cell receptor beta chain was captured in a study of Graves' ophthalmopathy and Graves' hyperthyroidism. Among the exclusions were patients with other autoimmune diseases, uncontrolled infections, pregnancy or lactation. V shed 4 bases and J 0 bases; nucleotides not matched to a gene: 6. Germline-derived CDR1 and CDR2 are SGHRS and YFSETQ. CDR3 length equals 19 residues. The table lists this clonotype with a count of one. Researchers took RNA transcripts and amplified TCR beta CDR3 regions from them. HTBI primers were employed in first-round RT-PCR, then a second-round multiplex PCR followed. TCRdb analysed the multiplex PCR reads with MiXCR anew, one entry per CDR3 protein. The sample includes some 1.1 million distinct CDR3 sequences, less than 45% of them seen just once.

The genes are TRBV5-1 and TRBJ2-6, with 14 bases identical to TRBD2. Sequencing input: peripheral blood or thyroid tissue (not recorded which). This TCR was sampled from an adult man with Graves' hyperthyroidism. As DNA, the CDR3 is TGCGCCAGCAGCGGGACTAGCGGGGGCTCACGCTCTGGGGCCAACGTCCTGACTTTC. Amino acids: CASSGTSGGSRSGANVLTF.